Following are 23 T cell receptor beta chains from one sample sequenced in a study of circulating and synovial CD4+ cells in juvenile arthritis. The table came from immunoSEQ multiplex PCR; TCRdb's copy has only in-frame clones and leaves some out. The profile shows about 34,000 clones, less than 97% of them singletons. Input material: CD4+ T cells from blood. The origin of the receptors is a human donor with juvenile idiopathic arthritis.

The gene calls are TRBV4-1 and TRBJ2-2; TRBD2 matches at 7 bases. In germline, CDR1 is MGHRA, CDR2 YSYEKL. J gave up 7 bases and V 0 bases, and 11 bases lay outside the gene matches. The CDR3 consists of 17 residues. The DNA of the CDR3 is TGCGCCAGCAGCCAAGACTCTCCTCTAGCGGCCGGCGGGGAGCTGTTTTTT. This gives the protein CASSQDSPLAAGGELFF.

The V and J genes are TRBV4-3 and TRBJ2-1, with 9 bases fitting TRBD2. Trimming at V came to 0 bases and at J to 3 bases, leaving 0 bases not matched to a gene. This CDR3 is 15 amino acids long. The V gene's germline CDR1 is LGHNA and CDR2 YSLEER. CDR3 sequence: CASSQERGGYNEQFF. The CDR3 DNA reads as TGCGCCAGCAGCCAAGAGCGGGGGGGCTACAATGAGCAGTTCTTC.

CDR3 region: CASSQDREWTDTQYF. CDR3 nucleotides: TGTGCCAGCAGTCAGGACAGGGAGTGGACAGATACGCAGTATTTT. This rearrangement joins TRBV6-5 to TRBJ2-3; 8 positions match TRBD1. This CDR3 contains 15 residues. Trimming at V came to 5 bases and at J to 3 bases, leaving 7 bases not matched to a gene. Germline CDR1 MNHEY, CDR2 SVGAGI.

The CDR3 DNA follows: TGTGCCAGCAGCTTAGATCTAGGGGTTGGCTATGGCTACACCTTC. Residues: CASSLDLGVGYGYTF. V is TRBV11-2 and J is TRBJ1-2; TRBD1 might be the D (5 bases). The CDR3 extends over 15 amino acids. Germline loops: CDR1 SGHAT, CDR2 FQNNGV. V was cut by 0 bases and J by 4 bases, with 12 bases left in between.

The V gene is TRBV5-8, the J gene TRBJ2-5, with 7 bases that match TRBD1. The CDR3 has 15 amino acids. After removal of 9 bases from V and 3 bases from J, the junction contained 14 bases not matched to a gene. In germline, CDR1 is SGHTS, CDR2 YDEGEE. The CDR3 region has the DNA TGTGCCAACCGGAGACAGGGCCCAGTAAAAGAGACCCAGTACTTC. This codes for CANRRQGPVKETQYF.

The chain uses TRBV9 and TRBJ2-5, with D possibly being TRBD1 (5 bases). Germline assignment: CDR1 SGDLS and CDR2 YYNGEE. CDR3 size: 14 residues. The ends were cut back, 2 bases at V and 1 base at J, with 9 bases in the middle. The CDR3 is CASSVGHSQETQYF. In DNA, the CDR3 is TGTGCCAGCAGCGTTGGACACTCCCAAGAGACCCAGTACTTC. Looking up the rest from reference TRBV9 and TRBJ2-5 gives the full variable domain: DSGVTQTPKHLITATGQRVTLRCSPRSGDLSVYWYQQSLDQGLQFLIQYYNGEERAKGNILERFSAQQFPDLHSELNLSSLELGDSALYFCASSVGHSQETQYFGPGTRLLVL.

The J gene is TRBJ1-2, the V gene TRBV4-1, with 8 positions matching TRBD1. The CDR3 is made up of 15 amino acids. Germline CDR1 reads MGHRA; CDR2 reads YSYEKL. V gave up 3 bases and J gave up 4 bases; unmatched junction bases: 7. Here the CDR3 reads CASSHPGQGAYGYTF. The CDR3 region has the DNA TGCGCCAGCAGCCATCCCGGACAGGGCGCCTATGGCTACACCTTC.

The genes are TRBV4-2 and TRBJ1-2, with 10 bases identical to TRBD1. This CDR3 is 14 amino acids long. V lost 0 bases, J lost 7 bases, and 2 bases stayed unmatched. Germline V gene sequence: CDR1 LGHNA, CDR2 YNFKEQ. The CDR3 DNA sequence: TGTGCCAGCAGCCAAGACCGGACAGGGGGTGGCTACACCTTC. As protein: CASSQDRTGGGYTF.

The rearrangement uses TRBV5-1 and TRBJ1-5, with 8 bases identical to TRBD1. The V gene end was trimmed by 4 bases and the J gene end by 5 bases; junction bases not matched to a gene: 5. The CDR3 consists of 14 residues. The V gene's germline CDR1 is SGHRS and CDR2 YFSETQ. As DNA, the CDR3 is TGCGCCAGCAGCCAGACGACAGGGGATCAGCCCCAGCATTTT. This gives the protein CASSQTTGDQPQHF.

This sequence joins TRBV5-4 and TRBJ1-6, with a weak D call TRBD1 (6 bases). CDR3 size: 16 residues. V shed 4 bases and J shed 5 bases, with 16 bases lying between them. Per the germline V gene, CDR1 is SGHNT and CDR2 is YYREEE (reference sequence). The CDR3 DNA reads TGTGCCAGCAGCCGGCCAGGGGTAGGCGATAATTCACCCCTCCACTTT. This gives the protein CASSRPGVGDNSPLHF.

The rearrangement links TRBV5-1 to TRBJ1-4; D is unclear. Trimming removed 6 bases from V and 0 bases from J, with 21 bases in between. Germline V gene sequence: CDR1 SGHRS, CDR2 YFSETQ. This CDR3 is 18 amino acids long. CDR3 region: CASTVSARPDPTNEKLFF. The CDR3 coding sequence is TGCGCCAGCACCGTTTCGGCCAGGCCAGATCCAACTAATGAAAAACTGTTTTTT.

This chain connects TRBV19 to TRBJ2-2; TRBD2 matches at 7 bases. V was pared by 8 bases and J by 6 bases, with 15 bases of the junction left unmatched. The CDR3 runs 16 residues. Germline V gives CDR1 LNHDA, CDR2 SQIVND (reference sequence). CDR3 protein: CASPDDYSGQAGELFF. The CDR3 coding sequence is TGTGCCAGTCCCGATGACTATAGCGGGCAGGCCGGGGAGCTGTTTTTT.

The chain uses TRBV19 and TRBJ2-5, with 8 nucleotides matching TRBD2. The J call could be wrong; TRBJ2-7 is a better fit for the DNA end. CDR3 length equals 14 residues. Germline CDR1 and CDR2: LNHDA and SQIVND (reference sequence). The CDR3 loop reads CASSPGTSKGEQYF. CDR3 nucleotides: TGTGCCAGTAGTCCCGGGACTAGTAAGGGCGAGCAGTACTTC.

This chain links TRBV30 with TRBJ1-5, with D unresolved. V was pared by 0 bases and J by 0 bases, with 9 bases between. Germline V gene data show CDR1 as GTSNPN and CDR2 as SVGIG (reference sequence). The CDR3 is made up of 15 amino acids. The CDR3: CAWSVQRFSNQPQHF. The CDR3 DNA reads TGTGCCTGGAGTGTACAGAGATTTAGCAATCAGCCCCAGCATTTT.

J is TRBJ1-4 and V is TRBV10-3, with D unclear. The CDR3 has 14 amino acids. From germline, CDR1 is ENHRY and CDR2 SYGVKD. Trimming cost V 6 bases and J 8 bases, with 16 bases left between them. The CDR3 coding sequence is TGTGCCATCAGCGCCGGGAGCCTAGGAGAAAAACTGTTTTTT. Protein sequence: CAISAGSLGEKLFF.

The rearrangement links TRBV12-5 to TRBJ1-1; D not certain. The CDR3 is 11 amino acids. The germline V and J ends were trimmed by 8 bases and 7 bases, with 11 bases remaining between them. Germline V lookup: CDR1 LGHNT, CDR2 FRNRAP. Here the CDR3 reads CASTALGEAFF. The DNA of the CDR3 is TGTGCTAGTACCGCTCTCGGTGAAGCTTTCTTT.

V usage is TRBV4-1 and J usage is TRBJ2-5; D call uncertain. Trimming left V 1 base short and J 5 bases short, with 14 bases between. Germline-derived CDR1 and CDR2 are MGHRA and YSYEKL. The CDR3 loop spans 15 amino acids. CDR3 region: CASSQGVVAGETQYF. The DNA of the CDR3 is TGCGCCAGCAGCCAAGGGGTAGTAGCCGGCGAGACCCAGTACTTC.

The chain uses TRBV18 and TRBJ2-7, with 10 bases fitting TRBD2. CDR1 is KGHSH and CDR2 is LQKENI in the germline V gene. The CDR3 has 15 residues. J was trimmed by 6 bases and V by 8 bases; bases with no gene match: 13. In nucleotides, the CDR3 is TGTGCCAGCCGTATCAGCGGGAGGGCCCCCAGCGAGCAGTACTTC. It yields the protein CASRISGRAPSEQYF. The full variable domain, with the rest looked up from reference TRBV18 and TRBJ2-7, is NAGVMQNPRHLVRRRGQEARLRCSPMKGHSHVYWYRQLPEEGLKFMVYLQKENIIDESGMPKERFSAEFPKEGPSILRIQQVVRGDSAAYFCASRISGRAPSEQYFGPGTRLTVT.

The V gene is TRBV6-4, the J gene TRBJ2-3; D possibly corresponds to TRBD1 (5 bases). Trimming removed 4 bases from V and 3 bases from J, with 8 bases in between. This CDR3 has 13 amino acids. Germline-derived CDR1 and CDR2 are MRHNA and SNTAGT. The CDR3 DNA sequence: TGTGCCAGCAGTGTAGGGGTGACAGATACGCAGTATTTT. Amino acids: CASSVGVTDTQYF.

The chain carries TRBV28 and TRBJ2-4; tentative D call: TRBD2 (5 bases). V lost 3 bases and J 0 bases, leaving 9 bases between the germline ends. The CDR3 is 15 amino acids. In germline, CDR1 is MDHEN, CDR2 SYDVKM. The CDR3 DNA is TGTGCCAGCAGTTTCCCCGGACTAGCCAAAAACATTCAGTACTTC. This encodes CASSFPGLAKNIQYF. Supplemented by reference TRBV28 and TRBJ2-4, the full variable domain reads DVKVTQSSRYLVKRTGEKVFLECVQDMDHENMFWYRQDPGLGLRLIYFSYDVKMKEKGDIPEGYSVSREKKERFSLILESASTNQTSMYLCASSFPGLAKNIQYFGAGTRLSVL.

This clone was seen only once. The rearrangement uses TRBV7-8 and TRBJ2-7; 7 bases map to TRBD2. The CDR3 is 15 amino acids. Germline V gene lookup returns CDR1 SGHVS and CDR2 FQNEAQ. The trim removed 4 bases at V and 6 bases at J, leaving 12 bases unmatched. CDR3 amino acids: CASSSLTSPSTEQYF. As DNA, the CDR3 is TGTGCCAGCAGCTCCCTGACTAGCCCTTCGACCGAGCAGTACTTC.

The chain is built from TRBV6-5 and TRBJ1-6, with 9 nucleotides matching TRBD1. The CDR3 is 15 residues long. V was pared by 2 bases and J by 7 bases, with 3 bases of the junction left unmatched. Germline V gene sequence: CDR1 MNHEY, CDR2 SVGAGI. DNA of the CDR3: TGTGCCAGCAGTTACGACGGACAGGGGAATTCACCCCTCCACTTT. It specifies CASSYDGQGNSPLHF.

The V and J genes are TRBV7-3 and TRBJ2-2; unclear D gene. V was shortened by 5 bases and J by 6 bases, with 10 bases between the two germline ends. Germline V gene data show CDR1 as SGHTA and CDR2 as FQGTGA. CDR3 length equals 13 residues. The CDR3 here is CASSPGSAGELFF. The CDR3 coding sequence is TGTGCCAGCAGCCCGGGTTCGGCCGGGGAGCTGTTTTTT. Using reference TRBV7-3 and TRBJ2-2 for the parts outside the CDR3, the full variable domain is GAGVSQTPSNKVTEKGKYVELRCDPISGHTALYWYRQSLGQGPEFLIYFQGTGAADDSGLPNDRFFAVRPEGSVSTLKIQRTERGDSAVYLCASSPGSAGELFFGEGSRLTVL.